These T cell receptor beta chains were read from a single sample in a study of shared clonotypes between healthy human individuals. Sequencing was performed with immunoSEQ multiplex PCR; in TCRdb, only in-frame clones are kept and a portion is missing. The sample holds 450,000 to 550,000 clones, 60% to 85% seen once. The sample consisted of PBMCs. The receptors originated from a woman aged 40 to 50 in good health. Some clones in this sample may be carry-over from other donors' samples. Both conserved end residues are part of each CDR3. Each record gives: V gene, J gene, CDR3 protein.

TRBV5-5	TRBJ1-4	CASSRRPGQNNEKLFF
TRBV7-2	TRBJ2-7	CASSSRDSTYEQYF
TRBV5-4	TRBJ2-3	CASSLGGTSTDTQYF
TRBV10-2	TRBJ1-3	CASKRSGVEGNTIYF
TRBV2	TRBJ2-2	CASSDIITGELFF
TRBV7-6	TRBJ1-3	CASSPRVYSGNTIYF
TRBV6-1	TRBJ2-5	CASSELSGRGEETQYF
TRBV7-9	TRBJ1-2	CASSYGTSGGYTF
TRBV11-2	TRBJ2-7	CASSLGTDRAQYF
TRBV9	TRBJ2-2	CASSVGGSNTGELFF
TRBV4-2	TRBJ1-3	CASSQDARGPSGNTIYF
TRBV4-1	TRBJ2-1	CASSQPRQHWGQFF
TRBV11-2	TRBJ1-2	CASSLAVANYGYTF
TRBV28	TRBJ2-1	CASSLFRASPREQFF
TRBV6-1	TRBJ1-2	CASSEQRSYGYTF
TRBV28	TRBJ2-7	CASSFKGVSYEQYF
TRBV27	TRBJ2-1	CASSTTFRGHNEQFF
TRBV18	TRBJ2-1	CASSESGGRGEQFF
TRBV7-9	TRBJ2-1	CASSLASGLAGWEQFF
TRBV30	TRBJ1-6	CASGTGQYSPLHF
TRBV11-2	TRBJ2-7	CASSKRRSGSPYEQYF
TRBV7-3	TRBJ2-7	CASSGRQGPSDEQYF
TRBV5-1	TRBJ2-3	CASSDGMPQDTQYF
TRBV4-2	TRBJ1-5	CASSREFGGNQPQHF
TRBV6-5	TRBJ2-2	CASSFHGLAGTGELFF
TRBV6-6	TRBJ1-5	CASSDTSLSNQPQHF
TRBV7-9	TRBJ1-5	CASSPLNSNQPQHF
TRBV5-1	TRBJ2-1	CASSQNGVAGVYNEQFF
TRBV6-5	TRBJ2-7	CASSYKDSTYEQYF
TRBV11-2	TRBJ2-7	CASSLIAGEITYEQYF
TRBV20-1	TRBJ2-1	CSASDYNEQFF
TRBV16	TRBJ1-1	CASSQFQGTEAFF
TRBV11-2	TRBJ1-2	CASSRAGGEGYTF
TRBV19	TRBJ1-1	CASSMGRNTEAFF
TRBV4-1	TRBJ2-3	CASSRQGTSGSSDTQYF
TRBV7-2	TRBJ2-7	CASSFGGRAEQYF